One sample yielded the 16 T cell receptor beta chains listed below, sequenced in a study of B cell selection in AIRE deficiency. Regulatory T cells were sorted as CD4+CD25hiCD127low/negative. TCRdb's copy holds only in-frame clones and misses some; the assay was immunoSEQ multiplex PCR. The sample contains over 15,000 clones, more than 85% of which appear only once. Sequences were obtained from CD4+CD25+ Tregs sorted from PBMCs. These receptors all stem from a human donor in good health.

This clone was observed a single time. The chain links TRBV4-3 to TRBJ2-1; 9 bases are a match to TRBD2. Unmatched junction bases numbered 10, after V lost 0 bases and J lost 7 bases. The CDR3 loop spans 17 amino acids. Germline V gives CDR1 LGHNA, CDR2 YSLEER. CDR3 DNA sequence: TGCGCCAGCAGCCAAGATCTAGCGGGATTAATTAGGAATGAGCAGTTCTTC. It yields the protein CASSQDLAGLIRNEQFF.

The J gene is TRBJ2-1, the V gene TRBV7-3, with TRBD2 matching 7 bases. Germline CDR1 reads SGHTA; CDR2 reads FQGTGA. V dropped 5 bases and J dropped 5; count of bases not matched to a gene: 12. The CDR3 totals 16 residues. CDR3 in DNA: TGTGCCAGCAGCACACGTGCGGTAGCGGGCCACAATGAGCAGTTCTTC. It specifies CASSTRAVAGHNEQFF.

A single count supports this clone. J is TRBJ2-3 and V is TRBV4-2; perhaps TRBD2 as D (6 bases). Germline V gene lookup returns CDR1 LGHNA and CDR2 YNFKEQ. The CDR3 length is 18 residues. V lost 3 bases, J lost 5 bases, and 24 bases lay in between. The CDR3 is CASSHQPPGRGGRDTQYF. In DNA form, the CDR3 reads TGTGCCAGCAGCCACCAACCCCCAGGGCGGGGCGGCAGAGATACGCAGTATTTT.

The chain combines TRBV7-9 with TRBJ2-1, with D uncertain. CDR3 length equals 11 residues. CDR1 and CDR2 (germline): SEHNR, FQNEAQ (reference sequence). The V end lost 3 bases, the J end lost 8 bases, and 5 bases lay between the germline ends. CDR3 residues: CASSLWDEQFF. The CDR3, as DNA: TGTGCCAGCAGCTTGTGGGATGAGCAGTTCTTC. Complete variable domain (other parts from reference TRBV7-9 and TRBJ2-1): DTGVSQNPRHKITKRGQNVTFRCDPISEHNRLYWYRQTLGQGPEFLTYFQNEAQLEKSRLLSDRFSAERPKGSFSTLEIQRTEQGDSAMYLCASSLWDEQFFGPGTRLTVL.

The V call is TRBV5-1, the J call TRBJ2-3, with 13 positions matching TRBD2. Trimming took 4 bases from V and 4 from J; bases not matched to a gene: 3. CDR3 length equals 15 residues. Germline assignment: CDR1 SGHRS and CDR2 YFSETQ. CDR3 sequence (DNA): TGCGCCAGCAGCGAACTAGCGGGAGGGCCAGATACGCAGTATTTT. Protein sequence: CASSELAGGPDTQYF.

The chain is built from TRBV15 and TRBJ2-5; D remains unclear. V dropped 2 bases and J dropped 1 base, with 11 bases sitting between them. The germline V gene has CDR1 LNHNV and CDR2 YYDKDF (reference sequence). The length of the CDR3 is 15 residues. The CDR3 DNA follows: TGTGCCACCAGCAGACGCAATTGGCCCCAAGAGACCCAGTACTTC. Translation: CATSRRNWPQETQYF.

The rearrangement links TRBV27 to TRBJ2-1, with a tentative D call TRBD1 (5 bases). CDR1 is MNHEY, CDR2 SMNVEV, per germline (reference sequence). V was trimmed by 5 bases and J by 0 bases, leaving 8 bases between them. This CDR3 region has 14 residues. CDR3: CASSAGFSYNEQFF. The DNA for the CDR3 is TGTGCCAGCAGTGCAGGGTTCTCCTACAATGAGCAGTTCTTC.

This clone was observed a handful of times. The chain employs TRBV19 and TRBJ2-5, with 11 bases matching TRBD2. CDR1 is LNHDA and CDR2 is SQIVND in the germline V gene (reference sequence). The CDR3 loop spans 16 amino acids. V lost 6 bases to trimming and J lost 2 bases; unmatched junction nucleotides: 8. The CDR3 protein is CASRPLAGGGQETQYF. CDR3 bases: TGTGCCAGTAGACCTCTAGCGGGAGGTGGTCAAGAGACCCAGTACTTC.

This clone has a handful of counts. The V and J genes are TRBV27 and TRBJ1-5; D unclear. CDR3 length equals 12 residues. CDR1 MNHEY and CDR2 SMNVEV come from the germline V gene (reference sequence). V was shortened by 3 bases and J by 7 bases, with 7 bases between the two germline ends. The CDR3 sequence is CASSLAWQPQHF. For the CDR3, the DNA is TGTGCCAGCAGTTTGGCTTGGCAGCCCCAGCATTTT.

This clone was seen a single time. The CDR3 bases are TGTGCCAGCGGGGGAAAGGGCCTCTACAATGAGCAGTTCTTC. Its protein is CASGGKGLYNEQFF. V and J are TRBV9 and TRBJ2-1; either TRBD1 or TRBD2 may fit D (5 bases each). The CDR3 is 14 residues long. Per the germline V gene, CDR1 is SGDLS and CDR2 is YYNGEE. V lost 7 bases and J 3 bases, leaving 14 bases between the germline ends.

The chain recombines TRBV2 with TRBJ1-6, with TRBD1 matching 8 bases. CDR3 length equals 16 residues. V lost 8 bases, J lost 4 bases, and 10 bases stayed unmatched. Germline V CDR1 and CDR2: SNHLY, FYNNEI. The CDR3 DNA reads TGTGCCAGCGCCCGAGAGGGGACAGGTTATAATTCACCCCTCCACTTT. Protein: CASAREGTGYNSPLHF.

This chain links TRBV6-6 with TRBJ1-5, with TRBD1 matching over 11 bases. The V gene end was trimmed by 7 bases and the J gene end by 1 base; junction bases not matched to a gene: 6. This CDR3 comprises 16 residues. Germline V CDR1 and CDR2: MNHNY, SVGAGI (reference sequence). The CDR3, as DNA: TGTGCCAGCACAGGGGGACAGGGGGGGAGCAATCAGCCCCAGCATTTT. Translating gives CASTGGQGGSNQPQHF.

The chain is built from TRBV19 and TRBJ1-6, with 8 nucleotides matching TRBD1. The trim removed 3 bases at V and 9 bases at J, leaving 10 bases unmatched. Germline V gene lookup returns CDR1 LNHDA and CDR2 SQIVND (reference sequence). The CDR3 contains 16 residues. CDR3 region: CASSMIPGTGSSPLHF. The CDR3 bases are TGTGCCAGTAGTATGATTCCCGGGACAGGCTCTTCACCCCTCCACTTT.

The V gene is TRBV7-9, the J gene TRBJ1-6, with TRBD1 matching over 9 bases. V lost 5 bases to trimming and J lost 7 bases; unmatched junction nucleotides: 3. The CDR3 extends over 14 amino acids. Germline CDR1 reads SEHNR; CDR2 reads FQNEAQ (reference sequence). The CDR3 reads CASSQGQGNSPLHF. CDR3 bases: TGTGCCAGCAGCCAGGGACAGGGAAATTCACCCCTCCACTTT.

This sequence joins TRBV7-2 and TRBJ2-5; TRBD1 agrees at 8 bases. With V trimmed by 6 bases and J by 2 bases, 5 bases remained unmatched. Germline values: CDR1 SGHTA, CDR2 FQGNSA. The CDR3 has 14 residues. Here the CDR3 reads CASSLDRAQETQYF. CDR3 DNA: TGTGCCAGCAGTTTGGACAGGGCACAAGAGACCCAGTACTTC.

This clone appeared a single time. One end of the junction fails to match germline, which may point to a read error. The CDR3 region has the DNA TGCGCCAGCAGCTTGGAGGGGAACCCTGAAGCTTTCTTT. Translated: CASSLEGNPEAFF. The chain combines TRBV5-1 with TRBJ1-1; a possible D gene is TRBD1 (5 bases). This CDR3 spans 13 amino acids. CDR1 is SGHRS, CDR2 YFSETQ, per germline.